This TCR beta chain was observed in a study of T cell responses to AZD1222 COVID-19 vaccine. Clones were read by immunoSEQ multiplex PCR, and TCRdb kept only the in-frame ones, dropping some. The sample lists some 190,000 clones, 94% occurring once. This CDR3 is built from 14 residues. Per germline, CDR1 LGHDT and CDR2 YNNKEL (reference sequence). V lost 3 bases and J 1 base, leaving 9 bases between the germline ends. Sample: peripheral blood, taken 28 days after the second dose of the MenACWY control vaccine. V is TRBV3-1 (or the pseudogene TRBV3-2) and J is TRBJ2-5, with D tentatively TRBD2 (5 bases). The source of this sequence is an adult who received the MenACWY meningococcal vaccine as a control. The CDR3 protein is CASSHRGSQETQYF. DNA of the CDR3: TGTGCCAGCAGCCATCGAGGGTCCCAAGAGACCCAGTACTTC.